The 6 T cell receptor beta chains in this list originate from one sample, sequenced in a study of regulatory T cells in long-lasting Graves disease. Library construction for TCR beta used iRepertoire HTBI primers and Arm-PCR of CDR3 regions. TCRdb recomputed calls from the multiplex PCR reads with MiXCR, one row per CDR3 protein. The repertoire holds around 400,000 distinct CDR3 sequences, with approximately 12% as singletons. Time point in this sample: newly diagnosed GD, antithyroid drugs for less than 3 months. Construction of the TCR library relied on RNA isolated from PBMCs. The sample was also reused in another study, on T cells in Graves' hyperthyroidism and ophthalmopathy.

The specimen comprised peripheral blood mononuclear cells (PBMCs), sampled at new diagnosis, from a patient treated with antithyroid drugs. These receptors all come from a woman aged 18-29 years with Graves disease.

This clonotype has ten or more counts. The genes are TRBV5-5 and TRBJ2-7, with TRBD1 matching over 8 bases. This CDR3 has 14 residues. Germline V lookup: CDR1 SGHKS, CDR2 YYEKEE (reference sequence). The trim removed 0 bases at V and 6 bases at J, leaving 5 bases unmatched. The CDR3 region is CASSLGAGGAEQYF. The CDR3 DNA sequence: TGTGCCAGCAGCTTGGGGGCAGGGGGCGCCGAGCAGTACTTC. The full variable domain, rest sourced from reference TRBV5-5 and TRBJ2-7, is DAGVTQSPTHLIKTRGQQVTLRCSPISGHKSVSWYQQVLGQGPQFIFQYYEKEERGRGNFPDRFSARQFPNYSSELNVNALLLGDSALYLCASSLGAGGAEQYFGPGTRLTVT.

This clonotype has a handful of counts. In DNA form, the CDR3 reads TGTGCCAGCAGCTTAGCGGGGAGGGTTAGGAATGAGCAGTTCTTC. Translated, it gives CASSLAGRVRNEQFF. The gene calls are TRBV7-9 and TRBJ2-1; 7 bases line up with TRBD2. CDR1 is SEHNR and CDR2 is FQNEAQ in the germline V gene (reference sequence). The CDR3 totals 15 residues. The V segment lost 0 bases and the J segment 7 bases; nucleotides outside the gene matches: 6.

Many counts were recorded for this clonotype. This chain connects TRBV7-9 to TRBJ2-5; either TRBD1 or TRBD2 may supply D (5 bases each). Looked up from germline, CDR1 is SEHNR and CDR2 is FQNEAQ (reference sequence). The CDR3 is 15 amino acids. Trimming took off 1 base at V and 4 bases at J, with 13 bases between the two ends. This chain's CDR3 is CASSLERGAGETQYF. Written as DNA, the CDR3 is TGTGCCAGCAGCTTAGAGAGGGGTGCGGGAGAGACCCAGTACTTC. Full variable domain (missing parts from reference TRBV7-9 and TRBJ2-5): DTGVSQNPRHKITKRGQNVTFRCDPISEHNRLYWYRQTLGQGPEFLTYFQNEAQLEKSRLLSDRFSAERPKGSFSTLEIQRTEQGDSAMYLCASSLERGAGETQYFGPGTRLLVL.

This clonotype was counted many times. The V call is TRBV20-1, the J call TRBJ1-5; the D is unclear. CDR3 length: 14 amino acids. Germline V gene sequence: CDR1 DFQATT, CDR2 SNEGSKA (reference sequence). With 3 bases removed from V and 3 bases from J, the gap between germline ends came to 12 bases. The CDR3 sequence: CSASEIGVNQPQHF. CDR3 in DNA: TGCAGTGCTAGTGAGATAGGAGTCAATCAGCCCCAGCATTTT.

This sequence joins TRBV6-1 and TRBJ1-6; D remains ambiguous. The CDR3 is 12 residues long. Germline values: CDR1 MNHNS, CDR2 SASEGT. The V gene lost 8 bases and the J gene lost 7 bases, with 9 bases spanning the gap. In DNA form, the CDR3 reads TGTGCCAGCGGTCGGGGAAATTCACCCCTCCACTTT. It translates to CASGRGNSPLHF.

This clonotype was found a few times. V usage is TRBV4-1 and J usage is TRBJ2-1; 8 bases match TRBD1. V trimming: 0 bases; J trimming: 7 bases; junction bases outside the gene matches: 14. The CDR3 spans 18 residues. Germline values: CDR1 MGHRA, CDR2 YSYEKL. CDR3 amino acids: CASSQDLARQGSGNEQFF. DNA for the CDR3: TGCGCCAGCAGCCAAGATCTTGCGAGACAGGGGTCGGGAAATGAGCAGTTCTTC.